This T cell receptor (beta chain) was identified during a study of post-analysis software for immune sequencing data. Unique molecular identifiers tagged the TCR beta cDNA libraries. TCRdb ran MiXCR on the PCR reads and lists one entry per CDR3 protein. This sample has fewer than 900,000 distinct CDR3 sequences, with about 45% found just once. With respect to this clonotype: Its antigen remains unknown.

Study observations and caveats: Significantly lower normalized Chao1 diversity was found in patients with multiple sclerosis relative to controls. TRBV5-6, TRBV5-1 and TRBV20-1 were among 4 or 5 TRBV segments more frequent in patients than controls.

The CDR3 totals 12 residues. The ends were cut back, 0 bases at V and 5 bases at J, with 8 bases in the middle. The V gene's germline CDR1 is DFQATT and CDR2 SNEGSKA (reference sequence). The receptor's source is a girl under 18 with multiple sclerosis. Specimen: blood. The gene calls are TRBV20-1 and TRBJ2-7; no definite D call. The CDR3 bases are TGCAGTGCTAGAGATCTAGGGCACGAGCAGTACTTC. Translating it yields CSARDLGHEQYF.